A single sample gave rise to the 18 T cell receptor beta chains below, sequenced in a study of Graves' ophthalmopathy and Graves' hyperthyroidism. The sequenced template was RNA, covering the TCR beta CDR3 region. First-round RT-PCR used HTBI primers; second-round multiplex PCR followed. TCRdb called the multiplex PCR reads again in MiXCR, with one record for every CDR3 protein. The sample shows about 740,000 distinct CDR3 sequences, roughly 40% of them seen only once. Sample: peripheral blood. The receptor source for this set is an adult man with Graves' ophthalmopathy.

The chain employs TRBV10-3 and TRBJ1-5; 8 positions agree with TRBD1. CDR3 length: 15 amino acids. J lost 11 bases, V lost 10 bases, and 19 bases had no gene match. Germline V CDR1 and CDR2: ENHRY, SYGVKD. The CDR3 nucleotides read TGTGCCACAGGGGGGTACAGGGGGTTGCAGGAGACCCAGCATTTT. It specifies CATGGYRGLQETQHF.

There are many counts of this clonotype. This sequence joins TRBV7-2 and TRBJ1-6, with TRBD1 identical over 7 bases. The CDR3 is made up of 15 amino acids. J was trimmed by 7 bases and V by 5 bases; bases with no gene match: 8. The germline V gene encodes CDR1 SGHTA and CDR2 FQGNSA. DNA of the CDR3: TGTGCCAGCAGCGTAGACAGGGACCGAAATTCACCCCTCCACTTT. Encoded protein: CASSVDRDRNSPLHF.

V and J are TRBV28 and TRBJ1-2; D may be TRBD1 (6 bases). V was shortened by 5 bases and J by 5 bases, with 15 bases between the two germline ends. Germline V gene lookup returns CDR1 MDHEN and CDR2 SYDVKM. The CDR3 runs 14 residues. In DNA, the CDR3 is TGTGCCAGCAGTGAATCCGGGACACAATATGGCTACACCTTC. It yields the protein CASSESGTQYGYTF.

Comments on this clonotype: The junction departs from germline at one end; a sequencing error may be responsible. The V call is TRBV25-1, the J call TRBJ1-4; maybe TRBD1 (6 bases). Germline CDR1 reads MGHDK; CDR2 reads SYGVNS. This CDR3 comprises 14 residues. CDR3 DNA: TGTGCCAGCAGTGGACGGGACAAGAATGAAAGACTGTTTTTT. Translating gives CASSGRDKNERLFF.

In this sample, this clonotype turned up many times. The chain employs TRBV20-1 and TRBJ1-6, with TRBD1 matching 8 bases. The CDR3 extends over 12 amino acids. CDR1 DFQATT and CDR2 SNEGSKA come from the germline V gene (reference sequence). V lost 7 bases to trimming and J lost 7 bases; unmatched junction nucleotides: 3. CDR3 sequence: CSGRTGNSPLHF. CDR3 in DNA: TGCAGTGGCAGGACAGGGAATTCACCCCTCCACTTT.

This clonotype was observed a handful of times. V is TRBV12-3 or TRBV12-4 and J is TRBJ1-1, with TRBD1 as a possible D gene (5 bases). This CDR3 comprises 14 residues. V lost 6 bases, J lost 4 bases, and 15 bases lay in between. This CDR3 is CASSHGRGFTEAFF. CDR3 nucleotides: TGTGCCAGCAGCCACGGAAGGGGATTCACTGAAGCTTTCTTT.

The chain uses TRBV7-9 and TRBJ2-7, with D hard to call. CDR1 SEHNR and CDR2 FQNEAQ come from the germline V gene (reference sequence). V lost 3 bases, J lost 1 base, and 13 bases lay in between. The CDR3 spans 15 residues. The CDR3, as DNA: TGTGCCAGCAGCTTTAGACACCGACGGTCCTACGAGCAGTACTTC. It is translated as CASSFRHRRSYEQYF.

Details on this clonotype: Just one base apart from a much larger clone, this may be a read error. The rearrangement uses TRBV20-1 and TRBJ1-6; D gene uncertain. Germline CDR1 and CDR2: DFQATT and SNEGSKA (reference sequence). The CDR3 has 14 amino acids. In DNA form, the CDR3 reads TGCAGTGCTAGACCCATACGACGAAATTCACCCCTCTACTTT. Translation gives CSARPIRRNSPLYF.

This clonotype was observed at least ten times. At one end the junction does not follow the germline gene, possibly because of a read error. The V gene is TRBV10-3, the J gene TRBJ1-2, with 9 bases identical to TRBD1. This CDR3 contains 14 residues. Germline V gives CDR1 ENHRY, CDR2 SYGVKD. The CDR3 DNA is TGTGCCAGCAGTGAGGACAGGGGCCTCTATGGCTACACCTTC. It codes for CASSEDRGLYGYTF.

This sequence joins TRBV6-6 and TRBJ1-1; D is ambiguous. Germline-derived CDR1 and CDR2 are MNHNY and SVGAGI (reference sequence). The CDR3 has 12 amino acids. Trimming shortened V by 6 bases and J by 5 bases, and 10 bases separated the two germline ends. The CDR3 nucleotides are TGTGCCAGCAGGGAATTTATTACTGAAGCTTTCTTT. This gives the protein CASREFITEAFF.

The chain is built from TRBV4-1 and TRBJ2-7; D is unclear. Germline lookup yields CDR1 MGHRA and CDR2 YSYEKL. This CDR3 comprises 14 residues. With 0 bases removed from V and 4 bases from J, the gap between germline ends came to 10 bases. The CDR3 reads CASSQEKRLYEQYV. The CDR3 nucleotides read TGCGCCAGCAGCCAAGAAAAGAGGCTTTACGAGCAGTACGTC.

This sequence joins TRBV2 and TRBJ2-7; no clear D. The CDR3 is 15 residues long. Germline V gene data show CDR1 as SNHLY and CDR2 as FYNNEI. V gave up 10 bases and J gave up 3 bases, with 22 bases separating them. CDR3 sequence: CATEPDGSRIYEQYF. DNA for the CDR3: TGTGCCACCGAACCAGACGGATCGCGGATCTACGAGCAGTACTTC.

The gene calls are TRBV7-2 and TRBJ2-5, with 9 bases aligning to TRBD1. The CDR3 extends over 13 amino acids. The V gene end was trimmed by 7 bases and the J gene end by 4 bases; junction bases not matched to a gene: 4. The germline gives CDR1 SGHTA, CDR2 FQGNSA. The CDR3 sequence: CASKQGAGETQYF. CDR3 DNA: TGTGCCAGCAAACAGGGGGCCGGAGAGACCCAGTACTTC.

Here the CDR3 reads CASSLAGTAEAFF. Here the CDR3 DNA reads TGTGCCAGCAGCTTAGCTGGGACGGCTGAAGCTTTCTTT. This chain connects TRBV7-2 to TRBJ1-1; perhaps TRBD1 as D (5 bases). CDR3 length equals 13 residues. Germline CDR1 is SGHTA and CDR2 is FQGNSA. The V and J ends lost 0 bases and 6 bases respectively, with 8 bases between them.

The rearrangement links TRBV4-1 to TRBJ1-1, with D possibly being TRBD1 (5 bases). The CDR3 loop spans 17 amino acids. Trimming pared 0 bases from V and 1 base from J, leaving 15 bases between. Germline V gene sequence: CDR1 MGHRA, CDR2 YSYEKL. CDR3 loop: CASSQDHQGVRNTEAFF. DNA for the CDR3: TGCGCCAGCAGCCAAGATCACCAGGGCGTTAGGAACACTGAAGCTTTCTTT.

This clonotype was counted between two and nine times. The genes are TRBV14 and TRBJ2-5; TRBD2 matches 10 bases. V was clipped by 2 bases and J by 3 bases; unmatched bases: 6. The length of the CDR3 is 16 residues. The germline gives CDR1 SGHDN, CDR2 FVKESK. Here the CDR3 DNA reads TGTGCCAGCAGCCAATTCGGACTAGCGGACAAAGAGACCCAGTACTTC. It is translated as CASSQFGLADKETQYF.

In regard to this clonotype: Mismatch with germline at one junction end may stem from a read error. This chain connects TRBV15 to TRBJ1-2; possibly TRBD1 for D (5 bases). Germline CDR1 LNHNV, CDR2 YYDKDF (reference sequence). The CDR3 runs to 12 residues. This CDR3 is CATRVANYGYTF. The CDR3 nucleotides read TGTGCTACCAGGGTAGCTAACTATGGCTACACCTTC.

The sample holds a few counts of this clonotype. The junction departs from germline at one end; a sequencing error may be responsible. The chain couples TRBV5-1 to TRBJ2-5, with D uncertain. Germline loops: CDR1 SGHRS, CDR2 YFSETQ. This CDR3 spans 14 amino acids. Here the CDR3 reads CASSQDPSQETQYF. The CDR3 coding sequence is TGTGCCAGCAGTCAGGACCCAAGCCAAGAGACCCAGTACTTC.